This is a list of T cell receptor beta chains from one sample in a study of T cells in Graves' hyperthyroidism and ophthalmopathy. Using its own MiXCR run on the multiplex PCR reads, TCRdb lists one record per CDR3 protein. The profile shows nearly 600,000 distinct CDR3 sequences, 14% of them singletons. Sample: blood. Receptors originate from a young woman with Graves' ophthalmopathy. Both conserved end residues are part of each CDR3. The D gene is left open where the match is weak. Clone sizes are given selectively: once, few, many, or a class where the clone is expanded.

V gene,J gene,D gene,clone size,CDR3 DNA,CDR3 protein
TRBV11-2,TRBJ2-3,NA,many,TGTGCCAGCAGCTTCCTGGGGTTATTCACAGATACGCAGTATTTT,CASSFLGLFTDTQYF
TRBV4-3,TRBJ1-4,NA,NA,TGCGCCAGCAGCCCCGCGGCAGCAACTAATGAAAAACTGTTTTTT,CASSPAAATNEKLFF
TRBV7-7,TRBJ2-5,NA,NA,TGTGCTAGCAGCCCGCAACTGGGCCAAGAGACCCAGTACTTC,CASSPQLGQETQYF
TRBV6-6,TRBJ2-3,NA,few,TGTGCCAGCAGTTACCTACGGGCTGGAAGCACAGATACGCAGTATTTT,CASSYLRAGSTDTQYF
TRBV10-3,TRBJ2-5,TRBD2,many,TGTGCCATCAGGACTAGCGAACAAGAGACCCAGTACTTC,CAIRTSEQETQYF
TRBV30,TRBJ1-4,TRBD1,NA,TGTGCCACGCATCCAGGGGGAAATGAAAAACTGTTTTTT,CATHPGGNEKLFF
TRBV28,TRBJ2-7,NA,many,TGTGCCAGCAGCGGACCGGACAGATTCCACGAGCAGTACTTC,CASSGPDRFHEQYF
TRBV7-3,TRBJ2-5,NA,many,TGTGCCAGCAGCTTAAATGGGGGCTCAGGGGCTGAAGAGACCCAGTACTTC,CASSLNGGSGAEETQYF
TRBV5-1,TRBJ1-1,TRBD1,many,TGCGCCAGCAGCACTAACAGGGGGCACACTGAAGCTTTCTTT,CASSTNRGHTEAFF
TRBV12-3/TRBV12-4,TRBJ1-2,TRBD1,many,TGTGCCAGCAGTCCCAGGGGGGTAGGCTATGGCTACACCTTC,CASSPRGVGYGYTF
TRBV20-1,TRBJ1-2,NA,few,TGCAGTGCATCAGGCCCGGCCTATGGCTACACCTTC,CSASGPAYGYTF
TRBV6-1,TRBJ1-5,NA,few,TGTGCCAGCAGTGAAGTATTGGTCTTCAATCAGCCCCAGCATTTT,CASSEVLVFNQPQHF
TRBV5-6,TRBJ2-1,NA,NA,TGTGCCAGCAGGATAATGGGCGGGATCGGTAACAATGAGCAGTTCTTC,CASRIMGGIGNNEQFF
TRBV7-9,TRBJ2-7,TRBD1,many,TGTGCCAGCAGCTCCGGGACAGGGGGTTCCTACGAGCAGTACTTC,CASSSGTGGSYEQYF
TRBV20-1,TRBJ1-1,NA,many,TGCAGTGCTAGGCTCGGCAGTTTCACGACTGAAGCTTTCTTT,CSARLGSFTTEAFF
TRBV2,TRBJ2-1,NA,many,TGTGCCAGCAGGCCTCGGCAATCCGGTGAGCAGTTCTTC,CASRPRQSGEQFF
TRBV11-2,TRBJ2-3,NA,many,TGTGCCAGCAGCTTAGATTCGGCAGATACGCAGTATTTT,CASSLDSADTQYF
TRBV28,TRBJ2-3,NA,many,TGTGCCAGCAGTTTTTTTGGGAGTTTCGCAACGGGAGTTGGCACAGATACGCAGTATTTT,CASSFFGSFATGVGTDTQYF
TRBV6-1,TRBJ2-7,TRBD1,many,TGTGCCAGCAGCCCTACTCCTCAGGCAGGGGGCTACGAGCAGTACTTC,CASSPTPQAGGYEQYF
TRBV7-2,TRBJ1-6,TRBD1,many,TGTGCCAGCAGCTTATACGCCAGGACAGGGGGAAATTCACCCCTCCACTTT,CASSLYARTGGNSPLHF
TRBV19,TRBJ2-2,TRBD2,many,TGTGCCAGTAGTATAGATGCTAGCGGGATATCGGGCGGGGAGCTGTTTTTT,CASSIDASGISGGELFF
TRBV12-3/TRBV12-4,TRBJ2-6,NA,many,TGTGCCAGCTTCCGGGGGTTTGGGGCCAACGTCCTGACTTTC,CASFRGFGANVLTF
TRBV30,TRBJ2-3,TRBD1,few,TGTGCCTGGAGTGTACTGGGACAGGGGGTAGGGTATTTT,CAWSVLGQGVGYF
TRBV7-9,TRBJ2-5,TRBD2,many,TGTGCCAGCAGCTTCAGGCTAGCGGGACCGGAGACCCAGTACTTC,CASSFRLAGPETQYF
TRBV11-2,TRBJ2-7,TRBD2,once,TGTGCCAGCAGGAGCGGGAGAGCATATTACGAGCAGTACTTC,CASRSGRAYYEQYF
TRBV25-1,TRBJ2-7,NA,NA,TGTGCCAGCAGTGGCCGGGACTCGGGGCTCTCCTACGAGCAGTACTTC,CASSGRDSGLSYEQYF
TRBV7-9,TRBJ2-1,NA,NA,TGTGCCAGCAGCTTAGCTCGGACGGCGGCCTACAATGAGCAGTTCTTC,CASSLARTAAYNEQFF
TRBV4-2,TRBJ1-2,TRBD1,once,TGTGCCAGCAGCCAGGGAACAGGGGGCGAGGGCTACACCTTC,CASSQGTGGEGYTF
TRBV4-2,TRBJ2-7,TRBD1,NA,TGTGCCAGCAGCCAAGTAACGGACAGGTTTAGCGAGCAGTACTTC,CASSQVTDRFSEQYF
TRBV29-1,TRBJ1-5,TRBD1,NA,TGCAGCGTTGTGGGGGGCAGGGGGTCAGCCCAGCATTTT,CSVVGGRGSAQHF
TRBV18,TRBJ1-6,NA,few,TGTGCCAGCTCACCCGGGATATCTGATAATTCACCCCTCCACTTT,CASSPGISDNSPLHF
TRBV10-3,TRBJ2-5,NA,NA,TGTGCCACGGGAGACAGGGAGGGGGAGACCCAGTACTTC,CATGDREGETQYF
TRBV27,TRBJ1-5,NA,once,TGTGCCAGCAGTTTATCACGGGGGAATAAGCCCCAGCATTTT,CASSLSRGNKPQHF
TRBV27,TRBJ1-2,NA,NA,TGTGCCAGCAGTTTAGTAAGGGGTCATGGCTACACCTTC,CASSLVRGHGYTF
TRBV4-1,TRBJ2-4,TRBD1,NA,TGCGCCAGCAGCGCCGTTAACAGGGGAGCCAAAAACATTCAGTACTTC,CASSAVNRGAKNIQYF
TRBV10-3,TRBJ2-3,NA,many,TGTGCCATCAGGATTATGGGGGGCGGTAGCACAGATACGCAGTATTTT,CAIRIMGGGSTDTQYF
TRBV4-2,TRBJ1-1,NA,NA,TGTGCCAGCAGCCAAGACCGATGGACAGCTATTATGAACACTGAAGCTTTCTTT,CASSQDRWTAIMNTEAFF
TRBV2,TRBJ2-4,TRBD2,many,TGTGCCAGCAGTAGCTACGGGACTAGCGTCAAAAACATTCAGTACTTC,CASSSYGTSVKNIQYF
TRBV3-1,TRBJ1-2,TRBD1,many,TGTGCCAGCAGCCTGGGACAGGGTGGAATTGGGCACTATGGCTACACCTTC,CASSLGQGGIGHYGYTF
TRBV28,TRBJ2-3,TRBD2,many,TGTGCCAGCAGCGTCGGGACTAGTCAAACAGATACGCAGTATTTT,CASSVGTSQTDTQYF
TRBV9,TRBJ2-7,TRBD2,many,TGTGCCAGCAGCGTAGCTCCGACTAGCGGGACCGAGCAGTACTTC,CASSVAPTSGTEQYF
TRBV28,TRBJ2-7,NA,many,TGTGCCAGCAGAACCTGGGGGGGGGCGGTAGCCTACGAGCAGTACTTC,CASRTWGGAVAYEQYF
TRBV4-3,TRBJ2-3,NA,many,TGCGCCAGCAGCCAAGGGGTTGGGCCCACAGAAGATACGCAGTATTTT,CASSQGVGPTEDTQYF
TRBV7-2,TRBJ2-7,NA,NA,TGTGCCAGCAGCCGTACGATGCAGCCCTACGAGCAGTACTTC,CASSRTMQPYEQYF
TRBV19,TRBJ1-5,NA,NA,TGTGCCAGTAGTATAGCTGATAGCAATCAGCCCCAGCATTTT,CASSIADSNQPQHF
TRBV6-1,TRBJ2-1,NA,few,TGTGCCAGCAGTCGACGGTGGGGAGGTGAGCAGTTCTTC,CASSRRWGGEQFF
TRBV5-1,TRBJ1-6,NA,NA,TGCGCCAGCAGCTCGGACAGTGATAATTCACCCCTCCACTTT,CASSSDSDNSPLHF
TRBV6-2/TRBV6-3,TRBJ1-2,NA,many,TGTGCCAGCAGTTACGGACACAGGGATCACCGGGGCTACACCTTC,CASSYGHRDHRGYTF
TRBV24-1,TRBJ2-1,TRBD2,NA,TGTGCCACCAGTGATTTGGCGACTAGCGGGAATGAGCAGTTCTTC,CATSDLATSGNEQFF
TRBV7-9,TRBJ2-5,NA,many,TGTGCCAGCAGCCCTGAGACCCAGTACTTC,CASSPETQYF
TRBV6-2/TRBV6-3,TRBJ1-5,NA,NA,TGTGCCAGCAGTTACCCCTCAGGGGATGGCAGCAATCAGCCCCAGCATTTT,CASSYPSGDGSNQPQHF
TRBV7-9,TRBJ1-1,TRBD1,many,TGTGCCAGCAGTCTAGTTCGGGACAGAAACACTGAAGCTTTCTTT,CASSLVRDRNTEAFF
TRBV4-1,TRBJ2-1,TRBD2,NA,TGCGCCAGCACAGGGATAGCGGGGAGCTCCTACAATGAGCAGTTCTTC,CASTGIAGSSYNEQFF
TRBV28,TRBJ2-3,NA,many,TGTGCCAGCAGTTTGTTGACCACAGATACGCAGTATTTT,CASSLLTTDTQYF
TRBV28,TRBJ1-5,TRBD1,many,TGTGCCAGCAGCCCAAGGACAGGGCCAAATCAGCCCCAGCATTTT,CASSPRTGPNQPQHF
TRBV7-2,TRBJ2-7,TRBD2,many,TGTGCCAGCAGCTCAGGACTAGTTGGCCACGAGCAGTACTTC,CASSSGLVGHEQYF
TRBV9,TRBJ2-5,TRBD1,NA,TGTGCCAGCAGCACTTGGGGCAGGGGGCATGAGACCCAGTACTTC,CASSTWGRGHETQYF
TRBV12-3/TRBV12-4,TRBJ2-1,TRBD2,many,TGTGCCAGCAGTTTACGGACTAGCGGTACCTCGGATGAGCAGTTCTTC,CASSLRTSGTSDEQFF
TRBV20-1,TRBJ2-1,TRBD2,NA,TGCAGTGCCCGAACTAGCGTGGCCTACAATGAGCAGTTCTTC,CSARTSVAYNEQFF